This T cell receptor beta chain is drawn from a study of blood T cell repertoires in COVID-19. Germline values: CDR1 LNHDA, CDR2 SQIVND (reference sequence). Trimming removed 0 bases from V and 5 bases from J, with 10 bases in between. This CDR3 contains 14 residues. The method was immunoSEQ multiplex PCR; TCRdb's version includes in-frame clones alone and lacks a portion of them. This table has about 220,000 clones, 84% appearing once. Sample: peripheral blood. The TCR comes from a middle-aged man who had recovered from COVID-19. The chain carries TRBV19 and TRBJ1-2; D may be TRBD1 (5 bases). The CDR3 sequence is CASSIDWRGYGYTF. CDR3 bases: TGTGCCAGTAGTATAGACTGGAGGGGTTATGGCTACACCTTC.